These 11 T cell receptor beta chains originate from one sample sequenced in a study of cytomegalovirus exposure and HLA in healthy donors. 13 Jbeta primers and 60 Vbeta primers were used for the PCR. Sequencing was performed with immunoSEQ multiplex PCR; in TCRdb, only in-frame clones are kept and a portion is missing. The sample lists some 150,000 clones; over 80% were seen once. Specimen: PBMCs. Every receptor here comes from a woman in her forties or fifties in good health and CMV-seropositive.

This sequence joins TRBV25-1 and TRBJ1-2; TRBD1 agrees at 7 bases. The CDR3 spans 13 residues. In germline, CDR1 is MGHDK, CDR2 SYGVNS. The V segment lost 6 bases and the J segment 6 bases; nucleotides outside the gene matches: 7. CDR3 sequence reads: CASRYGQEHGYTF. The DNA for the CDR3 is TGTGCCAGCAGATACGGACAGGAGCATGGCTACACCTTC.

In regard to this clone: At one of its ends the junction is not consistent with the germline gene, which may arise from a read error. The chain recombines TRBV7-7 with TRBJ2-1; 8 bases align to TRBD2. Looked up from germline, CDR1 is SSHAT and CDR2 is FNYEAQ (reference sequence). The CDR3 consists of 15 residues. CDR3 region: CASSPGTSLYNEQFF. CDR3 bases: TGTGCTAGCAGCCCCGGGACTAGTTTGTACAATGAGCAGTTCTTC.

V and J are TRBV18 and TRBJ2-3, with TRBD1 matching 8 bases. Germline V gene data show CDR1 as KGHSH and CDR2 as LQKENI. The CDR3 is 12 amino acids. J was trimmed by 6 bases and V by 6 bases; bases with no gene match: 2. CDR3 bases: TGTGCCAGCTCGGCAGGGGGCGATACGCAGTATTTT. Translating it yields CASSAGGDTQYF.

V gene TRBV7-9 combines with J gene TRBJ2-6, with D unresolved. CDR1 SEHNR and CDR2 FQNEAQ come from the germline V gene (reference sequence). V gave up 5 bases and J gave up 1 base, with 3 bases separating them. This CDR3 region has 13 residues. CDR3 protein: CASSPSGANVLTF. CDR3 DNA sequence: TGTGCCAGCAGCCCGTCTGGGGCCAACGTCCTGACTTTC.

CDR3 sequence reads: CASSSEAGGVNTEAFF. The CDR3 DNA reads as TGTGCCAGCAGTTCAGAGGCAGGGGGCGTGAACACTGAAGCTTTCTTT. The chain carries TRBV28 and TRBJ1-1, with 8 bases lining up with TRBD1. The length of the CDR3 is 16 residues. The germline CDR1 and CDR2 sequences are MDHEN and SYDVKM. V was clipped by 4 bases and J by 0 bases; unmatched bases: 7.

The CDR3 protein is CASSSLAGGQAFQFF. The CDR3 region has the DNA TGTGCCAGCAGCTCACTAGCGGGGGGGCAAGCTTTTCAGTTCTTC. The J gene is TRBJ2-1, the V gene TRBV7-2; 13 positions agree with TRBD2. With 4 bases clipped from V and 13 bases from J, the junction kept 10 bases outside the gene matches. The CDR3 length is 15 residues. Germline V gives CDR1 SGHTA, CDR2 FQGNSA.

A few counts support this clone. DNA of the CDR3: TGTGCCAGCTCACTAGGGGCAGGGGACTCCTACGAGCAGTACTTC. It codes for CASSLGAGDSYEQYF. The genes are TRBV18 and TRBJ2-7; a possible D gene is TRBD1 (6 bases). Per germline, CDR1 KGHSH and CDR2 LQKENI. The CDR3 is 15 amino acids. The V end lost 4 bases, the J end lost 0 bases, and 13 bases lay between the germline ends.

The CDR3 region is CPRVGDTQYF. As DNA, the CDR3 is TGTCCGAGGGTGGGAGATACGCAGTATTTT. This chain joins TRBV7-9 and TRBJ2-3; TRBD2 is a possible D gene (5 bases). In germline, CDR1 is SEHNR, CDR2 FQNEAQ (reference sequence). The CDR3 length is 10 residues.

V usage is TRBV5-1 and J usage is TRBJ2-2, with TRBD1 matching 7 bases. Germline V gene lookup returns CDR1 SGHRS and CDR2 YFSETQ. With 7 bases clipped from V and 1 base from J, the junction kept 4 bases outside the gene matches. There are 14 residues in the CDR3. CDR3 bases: TGCGCCAGCGGCGACAGGGAGAACACCGGGGAGCTGTTTTTT. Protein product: CASGDRENTGELFF.

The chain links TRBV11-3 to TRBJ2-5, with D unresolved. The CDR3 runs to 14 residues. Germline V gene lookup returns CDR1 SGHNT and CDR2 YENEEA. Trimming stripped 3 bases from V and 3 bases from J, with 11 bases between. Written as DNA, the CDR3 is TGTGCCAGCAGCTTTCGACACGGTAAAGAGACCCAGTACTTC. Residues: CASSFRHGKETQYF.

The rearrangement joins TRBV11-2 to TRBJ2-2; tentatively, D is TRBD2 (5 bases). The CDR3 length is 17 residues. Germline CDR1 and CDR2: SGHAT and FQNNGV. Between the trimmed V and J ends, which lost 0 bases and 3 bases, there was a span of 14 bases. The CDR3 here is CASSLEMREHYTGELFF. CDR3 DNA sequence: TGTGCCAGCAGCTTAGAGATGAGGGAGCACTACACCGGGGAGCTGTTTTTT.